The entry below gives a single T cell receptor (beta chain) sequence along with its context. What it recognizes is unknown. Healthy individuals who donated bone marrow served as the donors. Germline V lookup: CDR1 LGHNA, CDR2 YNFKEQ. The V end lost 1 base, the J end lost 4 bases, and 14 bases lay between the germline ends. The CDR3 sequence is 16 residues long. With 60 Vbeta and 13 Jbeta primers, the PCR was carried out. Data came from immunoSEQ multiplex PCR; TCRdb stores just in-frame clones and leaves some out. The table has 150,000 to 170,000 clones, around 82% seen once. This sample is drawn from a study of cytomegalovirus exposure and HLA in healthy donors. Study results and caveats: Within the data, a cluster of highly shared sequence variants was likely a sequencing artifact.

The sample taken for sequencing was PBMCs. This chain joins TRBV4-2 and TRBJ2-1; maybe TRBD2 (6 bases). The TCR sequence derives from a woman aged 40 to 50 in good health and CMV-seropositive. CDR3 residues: CASSQGSGEPYNEQFF. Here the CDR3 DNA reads TGTGCCAGCAGCCAAGGTTCGGGGGAACCTTACAATGAGCAGTTCTTC.